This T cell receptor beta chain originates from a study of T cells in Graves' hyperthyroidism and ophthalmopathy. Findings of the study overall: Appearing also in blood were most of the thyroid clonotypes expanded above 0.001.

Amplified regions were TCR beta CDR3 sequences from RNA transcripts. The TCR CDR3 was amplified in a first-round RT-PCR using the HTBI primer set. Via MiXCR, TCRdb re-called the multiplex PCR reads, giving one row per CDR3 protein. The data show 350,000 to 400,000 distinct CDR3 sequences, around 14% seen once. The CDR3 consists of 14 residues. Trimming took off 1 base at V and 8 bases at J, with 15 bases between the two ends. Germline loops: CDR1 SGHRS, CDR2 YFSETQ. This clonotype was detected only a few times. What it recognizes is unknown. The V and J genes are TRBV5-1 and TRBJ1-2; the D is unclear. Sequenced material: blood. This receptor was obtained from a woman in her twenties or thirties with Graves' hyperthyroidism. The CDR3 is CASSLWTSEGGYTF. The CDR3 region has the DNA TGCGCCAGCAGCTTGTGGACCTCCGAGGGCGGCTACACCTTC.